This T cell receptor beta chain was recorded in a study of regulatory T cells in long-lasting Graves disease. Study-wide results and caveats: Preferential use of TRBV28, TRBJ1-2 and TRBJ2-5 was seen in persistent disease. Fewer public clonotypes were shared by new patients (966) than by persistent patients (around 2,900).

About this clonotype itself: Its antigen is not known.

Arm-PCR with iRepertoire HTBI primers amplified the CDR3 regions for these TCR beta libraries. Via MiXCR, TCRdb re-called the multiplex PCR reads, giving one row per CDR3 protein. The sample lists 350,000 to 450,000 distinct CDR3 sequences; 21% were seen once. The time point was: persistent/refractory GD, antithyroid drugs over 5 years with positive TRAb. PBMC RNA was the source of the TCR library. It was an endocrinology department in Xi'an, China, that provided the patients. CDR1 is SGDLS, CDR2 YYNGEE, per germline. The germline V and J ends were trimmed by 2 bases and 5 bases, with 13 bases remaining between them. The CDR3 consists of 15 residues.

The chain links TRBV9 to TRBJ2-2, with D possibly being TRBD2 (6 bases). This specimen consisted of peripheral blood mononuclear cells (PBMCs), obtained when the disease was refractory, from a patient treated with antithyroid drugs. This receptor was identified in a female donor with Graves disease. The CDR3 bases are TGTGCCAGCAGCGTGTCACGGGAGTTGACCGGGGAGCTGTTTTTT. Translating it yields CASSVSRELTGELFF.